The 30 T cell receptor beta chains presented below share a single source sample, sequenced in a study of T cell responses to AZD1222 COVID-19 vaccine. Some clones are missing from TCRdb's copy, which holds only in-frame ones; the method was immunoSEQ multiplex PCR. The sample includes 79,000 or so clones, about nine tenths of them seen just once. The sequenced sample was peripheral blood, obtained 28 days after the second AZD1222 dose. The receptors here all came from an adult who received the AZD1222 COVID-19 vaccine.

This clone was counted between two and nine times. Germline and junction disagree at one end, which may indicate a read error. The chain recombines TRBV7-7 with TRBJ2-2, with D possibly matching TRBD1 (6 bases). Per germline, CDR1 SSHAT and CDR2 FNYEAQ (reference sequence). The CDR3 is made up of 12 amino acids. The CDR3 protein is CASSQGTGELFF. The CDR3 nucleotides are TGTGCTAGCAGTCAGGGGACCGGGGAGCTGTTTTTT.

This chain links TRBV6-6 with TRBJ1-1; possibly TRBD1 for D (5 bases). V lost 5 bases and J 0 bases, leaving 28 bases between the germline ends. This CDR3 has 20 residues. The germline V gene has CDR1 MNHNY and CDR2 SVGAGI (reference sequence). The CDR3 spells CASSHTIIGVQRGLNTEAFF. CDR3 nucleotides: TGTGCCAGCAGTCACACGATCATTGGAGTACAGCGGGGACTGAACACTGAAGCTTTCTTT.

The chain links TRBV9 to TRBJ2-5; TRBD2 matches 13 bases. In germline, CDR1 is SGDLS, CDR2 YYNGEE. This CDR3 region has 16 residues. J was trimmed by 2 bases and V by 4 bases; bases with no gene match: 5. CDR3 in amino acids: CASSLWTSGGQETQYF. DNA of the CDR3: TGTGCCAGCAGCTTATGGACTAGCGGGGGACAAGAGACCCAGTACTTC.

A few counts support this clone. The chain is built from TRBV6-2 or TRBV6-3 and TRBJ2-7, with no clear D. Trimming took off 3 bases at V and 6 bases at J, with 9 bases between the two ends. In germline, CDR1 is MNHEY, CDR2 SVGEGT. The CDR3 spans 12 residues. The CDR3 DNA is TGTGCCAGCAGTTATTGGGTATCCGAGCAGTACTTC. It translates to CASSYWVSEQYF.

The chain recombines TRBV12-3 or TRBV12-4 with TRBJ2-2, with D tentatively TRBD2 (5 bases). CDR3 length: 12 residues. V lost 4 bases and J lost 5, with 5 bases in between. The CDR3 loop reads CASSSGTGELFF. The CDR3 nucleotides read TGTGCCAGCAGTTCGGGGACCGGGGAGCTGTTTTTT.

The J gene is TRBJ1-1, the V gene TRBV19; tentative D call: TRBD1 (6 bases). The CDR3 is made up of 16 amino acids. Germline V gene lookup returns CDR1 LNHDA and CDR2 SQIVND (reference sequence). Between the trimmed V and J ends, which lost 3 bases and 3 bases, there was a span of 17 bases. The DNA for the CDR3 is TGTGCCAGTAGTATCCCCCCAGGGGAGGAGGACACTGAAGCTTTCTTT. This encodes CASSIPPGEEDTEAFF.

The chain joins TRBV27 to TRBJ1-2; possible D gene TRBD1, 5 bases. This CDR3 is built from 13 residues. Trimming removed 6 bases at V and 5 bases at J, with 13 bases between. Germline V gene sequence: CDR1 MNHEY, CDR2 SMNVEV (reference sequence). CDR3 nucleotides: TGTGCCAGCAGCCAAGGGGTGTCGTATGGCTACACCTTC. Its protein product is CASSQGVSYGYTF.

The chain combines TRBV6-5 with TRBJ2-1; D not certain. The CDR3 length is 13 residues. Germline V lookup: CDR1 MNHEY, CDR2 SVGAGI. Trimming shortened V by 4 bases and J by 8 bases, and 12 bases separated the two germline ends. The DNA of the CDR3 is TGTGCCAGCAGTTCGGACCCCGGCTATGAGCAGTTCTTC. Translated: CASSSDPGYEQFF.

The chain couples TRBV4-1 to TRBJ2-2; 9 nucleotides line up with TRBD2. The CDR3 is made up of 17 amino acids. Trimming at V came to 2 bases and at J to 7 bases, leaving 11 bases not matched to a gene. Germline V CDR1 and CDR2: MGHRA, YSYEKL. DNA for the CDR3: TGCGCCAGCAGCCAAACTATCCTAGCGGGGACGGTCGGGGAGCTGTTTTTT. Amino acids: CASSQTILAGTVGELFF.

V and J are TRBV9 and TRBJ1-6; D is undetermined. This CDR3 is 14 amino acids long. The germline V gene has CDR1 SGDLS and CDR2 YYNGEE. Trimming cost V 4 bases and J 1 base, with 6 bases left between them. CDR3 DNA sequence: TGTGCCAGCAGCATATCGTCCTATAATTCACCCCTCCACTTT. The encoded protein is CASSISSYNSPLHF.

This chain joins TRBV24-1 and TRBJ1-2, with 9 bases matching TRBD1. J was trimmed by 0 bases and V by 3 bases; bases with no gene match: 10. The CDR3 sequence is 18 residues long. CDR1 and CDR2 (germline): KGHDR, SFDVKD. Here the CDR3 reads CATSDTDRGQPTNYGYTF. CDR3 DNA: TGTGCCACCAGTGATACGGACAGGGGACAACCTACTAACTATGGCTACACCTTC.

The chain employs TRBV27 and TRBJ2-3; 9 bases match TRBD1. The CDR3 runs to 16 residues. The germline V gene encodes CDR1 MNHEY and CDR2 SMNVEV (reference sequence). With 1 base clipped from V and 0 bases from J, the junction kept 2 bases outside the gene matches. The DNA of the CDR3 is TGTGCCAGCAGTTTATGGGACAGGGCTAGCACAGATACGCAGTATTTT. It specifies CASSLWDRASTDTQYF.

This clone has only a few counts. The chain is built from TRBV4-2 and TRBJ2-5; D is perhaps TRBD1 (6 bases). Germline V gene data show CDR1 as LGHNA and CDR2 as YNFKEQ. The ends were cut back, 4 bases at V and 4 bases at J, with 19 bases in the middle. The CDR3 consists of 16 residues. This CDR3 reads CASSPGVGAGSETQYF. In DNA, the CDR3 is TGTGCCAGCAGCCCAGGGGTGGGGGCTGGTTCAGAGACCCAGTACTTC.

The rearrangement uses TRBV7-2 and TRBJ2-1; 10 bases line up with TRBD2. Germline V lookup: CDR1 SGHTA, CDR2 FQGNSA. V shed 3 bases, J shed 4 bases, and the junction held 3 bases outside the gene matches. This CDR3 region has 15 residues. CDR3 in DNA: TGTGCCAGCAGCTTGCTAGCGGGGGCTTACAATGAGCAGTTCTTC. Translating gives CASSLLAGAYNEQFF.

The V gene is TRBV19, the J gene TRBJ2-2; D may match TRBD1 or TRBD2 (5 bases each). Deletions cut 10 bases from V and 5 bases from J, with 20 bases between. The CDR3 extends over 15 amino acids. CDR1 and CDR2 from the germline V gene are LNHDA and SQIVND (reference sequence). The CDR3 nucleotides are TGTGCCACTCTTCGGGGACCCCAAGGGACCGGGGAGCTGTTTTTT. It translates to CATLRGPQGTGELFF.

The chain has TRBV4-2 and TRBJ1-4; 11 bases fit TRBD1. V lost 2 bases to trimming and J lost 10 bases; unmatched junction nucleotides: 6. CDR1 LGHNA and CDR2 YNFKEQ come from the germline V gene. This CDR3 is 15 amino acids long. Here the CDR3 reads CASSQQGTGGGKLFF. The CDR3 DNA is TGTGCCAGCAGCCAACAAGGGACAGGGGGAGGAAAACTGTTTTTT.

The chain combines TRBV12-5 with TRBJ1-2; possibly TRBD1 for D (5 bases). Germline CDR1 LGHNT, CDR2 FRNRAP. The CDR3 covers 16 residues. With 0 bases removed from V and 6 bases from J, the gap between germline ends came to 17 bases. CDR3 amino acids: CASGLVPGKGLHGYTF. The CDR3 DNA is TGTGCTAGTGGTTTGGTACCCGGCAAGGGGCTGCATGGCTACACCTTC.

The chain carries TRBV19 and TRBJ2-6; unclear D gene. V shed 4 bases and J shed 1 base, with 11 bases lying between them. The CDR3 covers 16 residues. Per germline, CDR1 LNHDA and CDR2 SQIVND (reference sequence). The chain's CDR3 is CASSRDGASGANVLTF. The CDR3 DNA follows: TGTGCCAGTAGTAGGGATGGTGCTTCTGGGGCCAACGTCCTGACTTTC.

The genes are TRBV6-5 and TRBJ1-5; no clear D gene. The CDR3 has 15 amino acids. V was trimmed by 5 bases and J by 3 bases, leaving 14 bases between them. CDR1 and CDR2 (germline): MNHEY, SVGAGI. The CDR3 coding sequence is TGTGCCAGCAGTCCCCTTCCCCCAATCAATCAGCCCCAGCATTTT. Translation gives CASSPLPPINQPQHF.

This sequence joins TRBV7-8 and TRBJ2-7; D may be TRBD2 (5 bases). CDR1 is SGHVS and CDR2 is FQNEAQ in the germline V gene. CDR3 length: 13 amino acids. Trimming took off 5 bases at V and 7 bases at J, with 15 bases between the two ends. The CDR3 spells CASSADTTGEQYV. The CDR3 nucleotides read TGTGCCAGCAGCGCCGACACTACGGGGGAGCAGTACGTC.

The CDR3 reads CASSDHRRRSTDTQYF. The CDR3 region has the DNA TGTGCCAGCAGTGACCACAGGAGGAGAAGCACAGATACGCAGTATTTT. V is TRBV6-2 or TRBV6-3 and J is TRBJ2-3; D assignment may be TRBD1 or TRBD2 (5 bases each). Germline V gene lookup returns CDR1 MNHEY and CDR2 SVGEGT. The CDR3 length is 16 residues. With 5 bases removed from V and 0 bases from J, the gap between germline ends came to 15 bases.

This rearrangement joins TRBV5-8 to TRBJ1-2, with D perhaps matching TRBD1 (6 bases). CDR1 and CDR2 from the germline V gene are SGHTS and YDEGEE. Trimming removed 4 bases from V and 2 bases from J, with 12 bases in between. The CDR3 consists of 14 residues. CDR3 bases: TGTGCCAGCAGCAAACCAACAGGGAACTATGGCTACACCTTC. Translating gives CASSKPTGNYGYTF.

This clone was observed once. The V gene is TRBV9, the J gene TRBJ1-1; D call uncertain. V was clipped by 0 bases and J by 0 bases, with 6 bases between them. The germline V gene has CDR1 SGDLS and CDR2 YYNGEE. The CDR3 has 14 residues. The DNA of the CDR3 is TGTGCCAGCAGCGTAGAGGATATGAACACTGAAGCTTTCTTT. Translated: CASSVEDMNTEAFF. Based on the CDR3 plus reference TRBV9 and TRBJ1-1, the full variable domain is DSGVTQTPKHLITATGQRVTLRCSPRSGDLSVYWYQQSLDQGLQFLIQYYNGEERAKGNILERFSAQQFPDLHSELNLSSLELGDSALYFCASSVEDMNTEAFFGQGTRLTVV.

The chain combines TRBV6-1 with TRBJ2-1; the D is unclear. The CDR3 is 13 amino acids. CDR1 is MNHNS, CDR2 SASEGT, per germline. V lost 2 bases to trimming and J lost 7 bases, with 9 bases between them. CDR3: CASSEWWQNEQFF. The CDR3 bases are TGTGCCAGCAGTGAATGGTGGCAGAATGAGCAGTTCTTC.

This clone was seen once. The rearrangement joins TRBV7-9 to TRBJ2-2; D unclear. V lost 7 bases and J 0 bases, leaving 6 bases between the germline ends. The length of the CDR3 is 13 residues. Germline V gives CDR1 SEHNR, CDR2 FQNEAQ (reference sequence). The DNA for the CDR3 is TGTGCCAGCACCACAACGAACACCGGGGAGCTGTTTTTT. It specifies CASTTTNTGELFF.

This chain joins TRBV7-6 and TRBJ2-1; D might be TRBD2 (6 bases). Looked up from germline, CDR1 is SGHVS and CDR2 is FNYEAQ. The V end was cut by 1 base, the J end by 1 base, with 14 bases between. This CDR3 is built from 17 residues. As DNA, the CDR3 is TGTGCCAGCAGCTTAGTAGGAGGGACTGATTCCTACAATGAGCAGTTCTTC. The encoded protein is CASSLVGGTDSYNEQFF.

The chain is built from TRBV24-1 and TRBJ2-5; TRBD2 matches 7 bases. Unmatched junction bases numbered 15, after V lost 5 bases and J lost 4 bases. This CDR3 has 17 amino acids. From germline, CDR1 is KGHDR and CDR2 SFDVKD. The CDR3 nucleotides read TGTGCCACCAGTGGGGAAAGCCCGGGACTACCAGGAGAGACCCAGTACTTC. This encodes CATSGESPGLPGETQYF.

The V gene is TRBV7-6, the J gene TRBJ2-3; 10 positions match TRBD2. The germline gives CDR1 SGHVS, CDR2 FNYEAQ. The CDR3 length is 18 residues. The V segment lost 0 bases and the J segment 4 bases; nucleotides outside the gene matches: 10. CDR3 in DNA: TGTGCCAGCAGCTTAGCCTTAGCGGGGGGCCTTACCTCAGATACGCAGTATTTT. This translates into CASSLALAGGLTSDTQYF.

This clone is a singleton in its sample. Here the CDR3 reads CASSSDRGQPQHF. The DNA of the CDR3 is TGTGCCAGCAGCTCGGACAGGGGTCAGCCCCAGCATTTT. The chain carries TRBV5-4 and TRBJ1-5; 9 bases are shared with TRBD1. Germline CDR1 reads SGHNT; CDR2 reads YYREEE (reference sequence). This CDR3 has 13 residues. With 3 bases clipped from V and 6 bases from J, the junction kept 1 base outside the gene matches.

This chain joins TRBV6-5 and TRBJ1-2; no definite D call. The V and J ends lost 2 bases and 3 bases respectively, with 16 bases between them. The CDR3 totals 16 residues. Germline CDR1 and CDR2: MNHEY and SVGAGI. The CDR3 DNA sequence: TGTGCCAGCAGTTACAGAGGGCTTCAAACGGACTATGGCTACACCTTC. Its protein is CASSYRGLQTDYGYTF.